Listed here is a single TCR beta chain. This record comes from a study of blood T cell repertoires in COVID-19. The overall study: Samples of COVID-19 (acute and convalescent) were obtained from the United States, Italy and Spain.

The CDR3 length is 13 residues. Trimming shortened V by 8 bases and J by 8 bases, and 15 bases separated the two germline ends. TCRdb's table, derived via immunoSEQ multiplex PCR, lists solely in-frame clones and lacks some. The table shows approximately 60,000 clones, with roughly 86% occurring only once. The sequenced material came from peripheral blood. The rearrangement links TRBV12-3 or TRBV12-4 to TRBJ2-2; tentatively, D is TRBD1 (5 bases). The TCR comes from a man aged 60 to 75 with active or convalescent COVID-19. Written as DNA, the CDR3 is TGTGCCAGCCTCTTTAGGGGTTCGGGGGAGCTGTTTTTT. Amino acids: CASLFRGSGELFF.